This entry lists 19 T cell receptor beta chains sequenced from one sample in a study of blood T cell repertoires in COVID-19. Here immunoSEQ multiplex PCR was the method, and the copy in TCRdb shows in-frame clones only, minus some. Seen here are around 300,000 clones, roughly 90% observed once, and the top ten hold less than 2.5%. Material: peripheral blood. The origin of the receptors is a man aged 50 or older with acute or convalescent COVID-19.

The chain uses TRBV6-5 and TRBJ2-7; possible D gene TRBD2, 5 bases. CDR1 MNHEY and CDR2 SVGAGI come from the germline V gene. The CDR3 runs to 15 residues. V was clipped by 6 bases and J by 3 bases, with 18 bases between them. CDR3 sequence (DNA): TGTGCCAGCAGCCGTGGACTGGACCTATTCTACGAGCAGTACTTC. Residues: CASSRGLDLFYEQYF.

The CDR3: CASSPRDRGLPRTEAFF. The CDR3 region has the DNA TGTGCCAGCTCGCCTAGGGACAGGGGGCTCCCCCGCACTGAAGCTTTCTTT. This chain connects TRBV18 to TRBJ1-1; 12 positions agree with TRBD1. CDR1 KGHSH and CDR2 LQKENI come from the germline V gene. The CDR3 has 17 residues. V dropped 6 bases and J dropped 4; count of bases not matched to a gene: 12.

The chain is built from TRBV6-6 and TRBJ2-7; the D is unclear. Between the trimmed V and J ends, which lost 6 bases and 3 bases, there was a span of 15 bases. Germline CDR1 reads MNHNY; CDR2 reads SVGAGI (reference sequence). This CDR3 has 14 amino acids. The CDR3 spells CASSRDGRIYEQYF. The CDR3 coding sequence is TGTGCCAGCAGCAGAGACGGCAGGATCTACGAGCAGTACTTC.

The rearrangement joins TRBV30 to TRBJ2-1, with D unclear. Germline V gene sequence: CDR1 GTSNPN, CDR2 SVGIG (reference sequence). V dropped 3 bases and J dropped 7 bases, with 10 bases sitting between them. This CDR3 contains 12 residues. This CDR3 reads CAWRETLNEQFF. CDR3 DNA sequence: TGTGCCTGGAGGGAGACCCTTAATGAGCAGTTCTTC.

The genes are TRBV18 and TRBJ1-1; TRBD1 might be the D (6 bases). This CDR3 is built from 13 residues. Trimming took off 8 bases at V and 1 base at J, with 11 bases between the two ends. Germline V gene lookup returns CDR1 KGHSH and CDR2 LQKENI. CDR3 residues: CASLGQPNTEAFF. CDR3 coding DNA: TGTGCCAGCCTTGGACAGCCGAACACTGAAGCTTTCTTT.

The rearrangement joins TRBV7-6 to TRBJ1-1, with TRBD1 identical over 10 bases. CDR3 length equals 14 residues. The V and J ends lost 5 bases and 1 base, in that order; junction bases with no gene match: 1. Germline loops: CDR1 SGHVS, CDR2 FNYEAQ. The CDR3 sequence: CASSRDRGNTEAFF. CDR3 sequence (DNA): TGTGCCAGCAGCCGGGACAGGGGGAACACTGAAGCTTTCTTT.

This chain links TRBV11-3 with TRBJ2-5, with 11 nucleotides matching TRBD2. CDR1 is SGHNT, CDR2 YENEEA, per germline. This CDR3 region has 15 residues. The trim removed 3 bases at V and 4 bases at J, leaving 4 bases unmatched. DNA for the CDR3: TGTGCCAGCAGCTTTAGCGGGGGGGCGAGAGAGACCCAGTACTTC. Amino acids: CASSFSGGARETQYF.

This clone has a single count. V is TRBV18 and J is TRBJ1-3; TRBD1 matches at 7 bases. CDR1 and CDR2 (germline): KGHSH, LQKENI. CDR3 length: 15 residues. V lost 3 bases, J lost 1 base, and 3 bases stayed unmatched. This CDR3 is CASSPQGDSGNTIYF. As DNA, the CDR3 is TGTGCCAGCTCACCTCAGGGGGATTCTGGAAACACCATATATTTT.

This sequence joins TRBV2 and TRBJ1-5; 7 bases are shared with TRBD1. CDR3 size: 15 residues. Germline loops: CDR1 SNHLY, CDR2 FYNNEI. The V segment lost 4 bases and the J segment 0 bases; nucleotides outside the gene matches: 3. The chain's CDR3 is CASSGTGNSNQPQHF. The DNA of the CDR3 is TGTGCCAGCAGTGGGACAGGTAATAGCAATCAGCCCCAGCATTTT.

The chain couples TRBV5-1 to TRBJ1-1; possibly TRBD1 for D (5 bases). The CDR3 extends over 16 amino acids. Germline assignment: CDR1 SGHRS and CDR2 YFSETQ. V lost 3 bases and J 1 base, leaving 16 bases between the germline ends. The CDR3: CASSSGTGGRNTEAFF. The CDR3 bases are TGCGCCAGCAGCTCAGGGACGGGCGGGAGGAACACTGAAGCTTTCTTT.

V is TRBV2 and J is TRBJ2-5, with 9 positions matching TRBD1. The CDR3 totals 14 residues. With V trimmed by 6 bases and J by 4 bases, 6 bases remained unmatched. Looked up from germline, CDR1 is SNHLY and CDR2 is FYNNEI. The CDR3 DNA reads as TGTGCCAGCAGCCTCAGACAGGGGGGAGAGACCCAGTACTTC. Protein product: CASSLRQGGETQYF. The entire variable domain, with the rest obtained from reference TRBV2 and TRBJ2-5, is as follows: EPEVTQTPSHQVTQMGQEVILRCVPISNHLYFYWYRQILGQKVEFLVSFYNNEISEKSEIFDDQFSVERPDGSNFTLKIRSTKLEDSAMYFCASSLRQGGETQYFGPGTRLLVL.

The V and J genes are TRBV2 and TRBJ2-2; 8 positions agree with TRBD1. This CDR3 region has 15 residues. Germline V gives CDR1 SNHLY, CDR2 FYNNEI. J was trimmed by 0 bases and V by 7 bases; bases with no gene match: 4. CDR3 coding DNA: TGTGCCAGCACCAAGGACAGGGCGAACACCGGGGAGCTGTTTTTT. Amino acids: CASTKDRANTGELFF.

The J gene is TRBJ2-7, the V gene TRBV7-9; 7 positions agree with TRBD1. The CDR3 is made up of 13 amino acids. The junction had 6 bases not matched to a gene; V was cut back by 5 bases and J by 5 bases. The germline V gene has CDR1 SEHNR and CDR2 FQNEAQ (reference sequence). CDR3 coding DNA: TGTGCCAGCAGCCTTACAGGGGACAACGAGCAGTACTTC. It yields the protein CASSLTGDNEQYF. Looking up the rest from reference TRBV7-9 and TRBJ2-7 gives the full variable domain: DTGVSQNPRHKITKRGQNVTFRCDPISEHNRLYWYRQTLGQGPEFLTYFQNEAQLEKSRLLSDRFSAERPKGSFSTLEIQRTEQGDSAMYLCASSLTGDNEQYFGPGTRLTVT.

The chain is built from TRBV2 and TRBJ2-7; 11 nucleotides agree with TRBD2. This CDR3 spans 16 amino acids. Trimming at V came to 6 bases and at J to 3 bases, leaving 10 bases not matched to a gene. The germline CDR1 and CDR2 sequences are SNHLY and FYNNEI. The CDR3 loop is CASRGGVAGGFYEQYF. As DNA, the CDR3 is TGTGCCAGCAGGGGTGGAGTAGCGGGGGGGTTCTACGAGCAGTACTTC.

The chain uses TRBV10-3 and TRBJ2-7, with D possibly matching TRBD1 (6 bases). Between the trimmed V and J ends, which lost 10 bases and 4 bases, there was a span of 14 bases. The CDR3 contains 12 residues. Germline V gene lookup returns CDR1 ENHRY and CDR2 SYGVKD. The CDR3 DNA reads as TGTGCCACGAAGGACAGCGTGTACGAGCAGTACTTC. It yields the protein CATKDSVYEQYF.

The chain combines TRBV10-3 with TRBJ2-5, with 7 bases matching TRBD2. The germline V gene has CDR1 ENHRY and CDR2 SYGVKD. The J segment lost 0 bases and the V segment lost 2 bases, leaving 6 bases of the junction unmatched. This CDR3 is 16 amino acids long. Here the CDR3 DNA reads TGTGCCATCAGTGAGGCTAGCGGTGGATACCAAGAGACCCAGTACTTC. As protein: CAISEASGGYQETQYF.

The chain couples TRBV3-1 (or the pseudogene TRBV3-2) to TRBJ1-2, with D possibly being TRBD1 (6 bases). Between the trimmed V and J ends, which lost 1 base and 4 bases, there was a span of 10 bases. This CDR3 has 14 amino acids. Germline-derived CDR1 and CDR2 are LGHDT and YNNKEL (reference sequence). DNA for the CDR3: TGTGCCAGCAGCCAAGCAGTAGGGGGCTATGGCTACACCTTC. Translation: CASSQAVGGYGYTF.

The chain recombines TRBV3-1 (or the pseudogene TRBV3-2) with TRBJ1-3; 9 bases agree with TRBD1. The CDR3 length is 17 residues. CDR1 is LGHDT and CDR2 is YNNKEL in the germline V gene (reference sequence). V lost 4 bases, J lost 4 bases, and 11 bases stayed unmatched. The CDR3, as DNA: TGTGCCAGCAGCCCCCCAAGGACAGGGGTAAACGGAAACACCATATATTTT. It is translated as CASSPPRTGVNGNTIYF.

This clone was seen only a few times. The V gene is TRBV11-2, the J gene TRBJ2-1; 13 nucleotides match TRBD2. V shed 6 bases and J 5 bases; nucleotides not matched to a gene: 7. CDR1 and CDR2 from the germline V gene are SGHAT and FQNNGV. CDR3 size: 16 residues. The chain's CDR3 is CASRPTSGGAHNEQFF. The DNA of the CDR3 is TGTGCCAGCAGGCCTACTAGCGGGGGGGCCCACAATGAGCAGTTCTTC.